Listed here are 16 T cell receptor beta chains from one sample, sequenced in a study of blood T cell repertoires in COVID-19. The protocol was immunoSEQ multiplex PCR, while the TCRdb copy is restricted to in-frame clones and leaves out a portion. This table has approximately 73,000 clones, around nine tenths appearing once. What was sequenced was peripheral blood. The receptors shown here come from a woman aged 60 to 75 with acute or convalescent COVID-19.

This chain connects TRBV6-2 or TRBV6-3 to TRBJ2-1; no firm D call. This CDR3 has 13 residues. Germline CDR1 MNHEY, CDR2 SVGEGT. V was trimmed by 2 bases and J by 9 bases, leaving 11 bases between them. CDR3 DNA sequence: TGTGCCAGCAGTTACCGGGTTTTATCTGAGCAGTTCTTC. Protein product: CASSYRVLSEQFF.

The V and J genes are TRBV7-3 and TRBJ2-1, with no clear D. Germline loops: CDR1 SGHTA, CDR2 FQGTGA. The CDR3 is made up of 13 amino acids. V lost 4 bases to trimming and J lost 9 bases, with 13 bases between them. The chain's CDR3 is CASSSLAGTEQFF. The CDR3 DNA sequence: TGTGCCAGCAGCTCCTTAGCTGGCACTGAGCAGTTCTTC.

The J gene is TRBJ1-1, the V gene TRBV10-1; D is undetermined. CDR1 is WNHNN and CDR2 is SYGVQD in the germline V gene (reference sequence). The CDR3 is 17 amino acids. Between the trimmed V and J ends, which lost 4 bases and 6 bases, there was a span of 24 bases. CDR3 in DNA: TGCGCCAGCAGTGGGGGTACCGAGTCGGGGATGGAGGCTGAAGCTTTCTTT. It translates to CASSGGTESGMEAEAFF.

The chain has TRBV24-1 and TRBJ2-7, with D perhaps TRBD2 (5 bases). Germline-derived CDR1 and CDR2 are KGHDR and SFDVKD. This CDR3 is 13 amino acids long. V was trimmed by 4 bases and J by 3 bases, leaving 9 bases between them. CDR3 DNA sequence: TGTGCCACCAGTGAAGGACTCTACTACGAGCAGTACTTC. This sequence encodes CATSEGLYYEQYF.

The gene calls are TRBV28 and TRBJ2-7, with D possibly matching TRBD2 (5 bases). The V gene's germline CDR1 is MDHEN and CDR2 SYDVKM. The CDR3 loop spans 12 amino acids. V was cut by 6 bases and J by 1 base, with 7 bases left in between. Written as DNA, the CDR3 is TGTGCCAGCAGGCGGGCTTCCTACGAGCAGTACTTC. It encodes CASRRASYEQYF.

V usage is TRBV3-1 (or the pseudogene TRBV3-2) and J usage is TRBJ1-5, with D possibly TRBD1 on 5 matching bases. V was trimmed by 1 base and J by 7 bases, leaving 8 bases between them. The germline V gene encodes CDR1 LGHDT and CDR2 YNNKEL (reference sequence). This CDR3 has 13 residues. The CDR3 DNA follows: TGTGCCAGCAGCCAAGCAAGGGGACAGCCCCAGCATTTT. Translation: CASSQARGQPQHF.

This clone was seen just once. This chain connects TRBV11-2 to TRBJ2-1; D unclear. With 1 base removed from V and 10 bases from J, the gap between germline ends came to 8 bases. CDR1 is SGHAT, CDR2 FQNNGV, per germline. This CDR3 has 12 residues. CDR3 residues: CASSLGHIEQFF. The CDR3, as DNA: TGTGCCAGCAGCTTAGGGCACATCGAGCAGTTCTTC. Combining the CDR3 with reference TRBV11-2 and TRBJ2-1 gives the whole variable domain EAGVAQSPRYKIIEKRQSVAFWCNPISGHATLYWYQQILGQGPKLLIQFQNNGVVDDSQLPKDRFSAERLKGVDSTLKIQPAKLEDSAVYLCASSLGHIEQFFGPGTRLTVL.

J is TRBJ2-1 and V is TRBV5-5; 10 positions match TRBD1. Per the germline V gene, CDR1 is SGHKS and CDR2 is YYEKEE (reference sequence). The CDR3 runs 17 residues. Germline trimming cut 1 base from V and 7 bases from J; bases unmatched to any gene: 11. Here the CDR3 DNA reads TGTGCCAGCAGCTTGAGACAGGGGGCGGCGAGGCTGAATGAGCAGTTCTTC. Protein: CASSLRQGAARLNEQFF.

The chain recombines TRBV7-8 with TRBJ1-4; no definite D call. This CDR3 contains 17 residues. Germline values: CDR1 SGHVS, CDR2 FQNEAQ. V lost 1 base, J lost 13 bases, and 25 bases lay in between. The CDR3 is CASSLVLIPSGTRGLFF. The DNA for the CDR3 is TGTGCCAGCAGCTTAGTTCTAATCCCCAGTGGCACTAGAGGACTGTTTTTT.

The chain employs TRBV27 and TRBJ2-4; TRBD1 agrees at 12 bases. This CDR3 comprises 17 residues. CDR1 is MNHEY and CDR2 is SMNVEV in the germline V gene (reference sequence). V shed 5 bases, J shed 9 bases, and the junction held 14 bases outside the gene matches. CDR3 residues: CASSPRQSGTGGSIQYF. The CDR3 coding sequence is TGTGCCAGCAGTCCCCGGCAATCCGGGACAGGGGGCAGCATTCAGTACTTC.

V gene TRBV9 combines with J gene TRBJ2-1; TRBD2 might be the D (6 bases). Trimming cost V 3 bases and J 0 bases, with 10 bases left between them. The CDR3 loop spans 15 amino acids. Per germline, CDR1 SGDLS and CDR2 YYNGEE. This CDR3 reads CASSAIAASYNEQFF. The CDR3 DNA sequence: TGTGCCAGCAGCGCAATAGCGGCCTCCTACAATGAGCAGTTCTTC.

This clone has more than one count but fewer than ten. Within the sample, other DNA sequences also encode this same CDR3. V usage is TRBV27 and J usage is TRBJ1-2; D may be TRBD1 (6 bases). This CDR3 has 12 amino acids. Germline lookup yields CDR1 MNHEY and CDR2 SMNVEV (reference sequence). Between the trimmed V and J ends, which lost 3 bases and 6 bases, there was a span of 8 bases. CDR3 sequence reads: CASSLAGDGYTF. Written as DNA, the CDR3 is TGTGCCAGCAGTTTGGCAGGGGATGGCTACACCTTC.

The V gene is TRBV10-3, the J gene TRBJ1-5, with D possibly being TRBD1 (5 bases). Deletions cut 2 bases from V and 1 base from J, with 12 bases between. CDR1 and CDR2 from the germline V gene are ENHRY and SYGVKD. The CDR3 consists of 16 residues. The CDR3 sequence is CAISEGTEGSNQPQHF. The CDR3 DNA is TGTGCCATCAGTGAGGGGACGGAGGGGAGCAATCAGCCCCAGCATTTT.

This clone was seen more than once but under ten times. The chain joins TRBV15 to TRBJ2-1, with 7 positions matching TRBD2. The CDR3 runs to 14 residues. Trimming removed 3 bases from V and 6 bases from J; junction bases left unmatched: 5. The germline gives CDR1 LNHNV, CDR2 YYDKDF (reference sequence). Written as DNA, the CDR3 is TGTGCCACCAGCAGCGCGGGGGAGGGCAATGAGCAGTTCTTC. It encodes CATSSAGEGNEQFF.

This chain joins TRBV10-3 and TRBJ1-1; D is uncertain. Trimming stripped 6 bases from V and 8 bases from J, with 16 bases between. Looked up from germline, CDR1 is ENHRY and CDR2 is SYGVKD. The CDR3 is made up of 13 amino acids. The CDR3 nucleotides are TGTGCCATCAGGGAAGGAGCGAATTACGAAGCTTTCTTT. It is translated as CAIREGANYEAFF.

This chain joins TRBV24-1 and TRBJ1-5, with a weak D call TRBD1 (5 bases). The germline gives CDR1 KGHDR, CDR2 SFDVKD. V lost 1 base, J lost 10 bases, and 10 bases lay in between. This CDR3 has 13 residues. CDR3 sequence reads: CATSDFLQGPQHF. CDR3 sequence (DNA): TGTGCCACCAGTGATTTTCTTCAGGGTCCCCAGCATTTT.